This T cell receptor beta chain comes out of a study of CD8 T cells in ankylosing spondylitis. TCRdb ran MiXCR on the 5' RACE reads and lists one entry per CDR3 protein. The sample contains around 220,000 distinct CDR3 sequences, more than 9% of which appear only once. In this sample, this clonotype turned up many times. The sequencing sample was made of blood, either unsorted or a sorted T cell fraction (not recorded which). The source is a male donor with ankylosing spondylitis or in good health (not recorded which).

The CDR3 coding sequence is TGTGCCATCAGTGAGGGAGTTGGACAGGCCTTAGAGACCCAGTACTTC. Protein product: CAISEGVGQALETQYF. The rearrangement joins TRBV10-3 to TRBJ2-5, with 7 positions matching TRBD1. CDR1 and CDR2 from the germline V gene are ENHRY and SYGVKD. The CDR3 runs 16 residues. V dropped 2 bases and J dropped 4; count of bases not matched to a gene: 10.